A single sample is the source of the 8 T cell receptor beta chains below, sequenced in a study of blood T cell repertoires in COVID-19. Generated by immunoSEQ multiplex PCR, the TCRdb table keeps only in-frame clones and is missing some. The repertoire consists of around 250,000 clones, with more than 75% occurring once and the leading ten covering 5.5% to 9%. The specimen sequenced was peripheral blood. These TCRs come from a woman between 65 and 79 years old with active or convalescent COVID-19.

The chain uses TRBV20-1 and TRBJ2-5, with D possibly TRBD1 on 6 matching bases. Trimming removed 4 bases at V and 7 bases at J, with 10 bases between. CDR3 length: 11 amino acids. Germline CDR1 DFQATT, CDR2 SNEGSKA (reference sequence). CDR3 sequence: CSAKRGWTQYF. DNA of the CDR3: TGCAGTGCTAAAAGGGGGTGGACCCAGTACTTC.

The V and J genes are TRBV5-4 and TRBJ2-3; 7 bases align to TRBD1. V shed 4 bases, J shed 2 bases, and the junction held 7 bases outside the gene matches. The CDR3 runs 15 residues. Germline V gene data show CDR1 as SGHNT and CDR2 as YYREEE (reference sequence). CDR3 sequence (DNA): TGTGCCAGCAGCAGGGACAGTTATTACACAGATACGCAGTATTTT. This sequence encodes CASSRDSYYTDTQYF. The variable domain in full, with the rest retrieved from reference TRBV5-4 and TRBJ2-3, is ETGVTQSPTHLIKTRGQQVTLRCSSQSGHNTVSWYQQALGQGPQFIFQYYREEENGRGNFPPRFSGLQFPNYSSELNVNALELDDSALYLCASSRDSYYTDTQYFGPGTRLTVL.

This clone was recorded once. V usage is TRBV19 and J usage is TRBJ1-5; D ambiguous. V was shortened by 7 bases and J by 2 bases, with 15 bases between the two germline ends. Germline values: CDR1 LNHDA, CDR2 SQIVND (reference sequence). The CDR3 has 15 residues. Here the CDR3 reads CASIQDWAGNQPQHF. The DNA for the CDR3 is TGTGCCAGTATCCAAGATTGGGCCGGCAATCAGCCCCAGCATTTT.

The DNA of the CDR3 is TGCGCCAGCAGCCCCACAAAAGAGACCCAGTACTTC. Its protein product is CASSPTKETQYF. The genes are TRBV10-2 and TRBJ2-5; D gene unclear. Looked up from germline, CDR1 is WSHSY and CDR2 is SAAADI. V lost 6 bases to trimming and J lost 3 bases, with 8 bases between them. The CDR3 sequence is 12 residues long.

CDR3 bases: TGTGCCATCAGTGAGCCCCCGGGAGAGCAGTACTTC. Translated: CAISEPPGEQYF. V gene TRBV10-3 combines with J gene TRBJ2-7; weak D call: TRBD2 (5 bases). Trimming cost V 2 bases and J 7 bases, with 9 bases left between them. CDR3 length equals 12 residues. Germline CDR1 reads ENHRY; CDR2 reads SYGVKD.

The CDR3 here is CASSSTGEAFF. CDR3 bases: TGTGCCAGCAGTTCGACAGGGGAAGCTTTCTTT. The chain is built from TRBV6-5 and TRBJ1-1; 7 bases line up with TRBD1. Unmatched junction bases numbered 1, after V lost 4 bases and J lost 8 bases. CDR1 MNHEY and CDR2 SVGAGI come from the germline V gene. The CDR3 extends over 11 amino acids.

The chain uses TRBV6-2 or TRBV6-3 and TRBJ1-5, with D possibly being TRBD1 (5 bases). V lost 0 bases, J lost 6 bases, and 15 bases lay in between. Germline V lookup: CDR1 MNHEY, CDR2 SVGEGT. The CDR3 contains 16 residues. This CDR3 is CASSYSRGTGGQPQHF. The CDR3 DNA reads as TGTGCCAGCAGTTACTCGCGGGGGACGGGCGGTCAGCCCCAGCATTTT.

This chain links TRBV4-3 with TRBJ1-1; D not certain. V was pared by 3 bases and J by 7 bases, with 18 bases between. The CDR3 spans 15 residues. The germline gives CDR1 LGHNA, CDR2 YSLEER. The CDR3 DNA follows: TGCGCCAGCAGCCAGTCGGGCGGGGAGGGAGTTGAAGCTTTCTTT. Translating gives CASSQSGGEGVEAFF.